Shown below are 6 T cell receptor beta chains from a single sample sequenced in a study of PD-1 blockade in classical Hodgkin lymphoma. Clones were sequenced by immunoSEQ multiplex PCR, and TCRdb holds only the in-frame ones, with some missing. The data hold roughly 97,000 clones, with around 80% observed a single time. Relapses following autologous stem cell transplantation were seen in all patients, with brentuximab vedotin exposure varying. Source: peripheral blood mononuclear cells (PBMCs), taken at baseline. The receptors were sampled from a human donor with classical Hodgkin lymphoma.

J is TRBJ2-2 and V is TRBV7-9; 8 bases map to TRBD2. V shed 5 bases and J 3 bases; nucleotides not matched to a gene: 8. The V gene's germline CDR1 is SEHNR and CDR2 FQNEAQ (reference sequence). The CDR3 is 16 residues long. The CDR3 nucleotides are TGTGCCAGCAGCCCTCCCGGGACTAGGGACACCGGGGAGCTGTTTTTT. This sequence encodes CASSPPGTRDTGELFF.

This clone has just one count. An end of the junction differs from the germline gene, which may be a read error. CDR3 sequence reads: CSVRTSGGVNKQFF. CDR3 in DNA: TGCAGCGTACGGACTAGCGGAGGAGTCAATAAGCAGTTCTTC. The chain couples TRBV29-1 to TRBJ2-1; TRBD2 aligns across 10 bases. Germline-derived CDR1 and CDR2 are SQVTM and ANQGSEA. There are 14 residues in the CDR3.

V and J are TRBV6-5 and TRBJ1-3; no clear D. V was trimmed by 2 bases and J by 0 bases, leaving 11 bases between them. This CDR3 is built from 16 residues. CDR1 and CDR2 from the germline V gene are MNHEY and SVGAGI. CDR3 sequence: CASSYQRHLSGNTIYF. CDR3 coding DNA: TGTGCCAGCAGTTACCAACGACACCTCTCTGGAAACACCATATATTTT.

This clone was seen only once. This sample includes further DNA sequences coding for the same CDR3. The chain joins TRBV2 to TRBJ1-2; a weak D match, TRBD1 (5 bases). Germline V lookup: CDR1 SNHLY, CDR2 FYNNEI. The CDR3 spans 13 residues. V lost 4 bases and J lost 8, with 14 bases in between. CDR3 coding DNA: TGTGCCAGCAGTGTATCGGCAGGGACCGGCTACACCTTC. It yields the protein CASSVSAGTGYTF.

V usage is TRBV6-1 and J usage is TRBJ2-1; the D gene is possibly TRBD2 (6 bases). The germline V and J ends were trimmed by 2 bases and 6 bases, with 14 bases remaining between them. CDR1 is MNHNS, CDR2 SASEGT, per germline. CDR3 length equals 15 residues. The chain's CDR3 is CASSEQLASVNEQFF. DNA of the CDR3: TGTGCCAGCAGTGAACAACTAGCATCCGTCAATGAGCAGTTCTTC.

The CDR3 DNA sequence: TGTGCCAGTAGTCCTAGGTTACAAGAGACCCAGTACTTC. Its translation: CASSPRLQETQYF. The chain carries TRBV19 and TRBJ2-5; D remains unclear. Germline V gene lookup returns CDR1 LNHDA and CDR2 SQIVND (reference sequence). V was pared by 5 bases and J by 2 bases, with 9 bases between. This CDR3 contains 13 residues.